This T cell receptor (beta chain) stems from a study of T cells in Graves' hyperthyroidism and ophthalmopathy. The germline gives CDR1 SNHLY, CDR2 FYNNEI. The CDR3 loop spans 15 amino acids. V lost 9 bases and J lost 0; bases outside the gene matches: 10. The TCR beta CDR3 regions underwent amplification using RNA transcripts as the source. The TCR CDR3 was amplified in a first-round RT-PCR using the HTBI primer set. TCRdb processed the multiplex PCR reads anew with MiXCR; each CDR3 protein has one entry. This sample has 95,000 to 110,000 distinct CDR3 sequences, with about 17% found just once. This clonotype has a count of ten or more.

The origin of this receptor is a woman aged 45-65 years with Graves' hyperthyroidism. The gene calls are TRBV2 and TRBJ1-1; 7 positions match TRBD1. The sequenced sample was blood. The CDR3 protein is CASSPGQSMNTEAFF. The CDR3 bases are TGTGCCAGTTCCCCGGGACAGTCCATGAACACTGAAGCTTTCTTT.